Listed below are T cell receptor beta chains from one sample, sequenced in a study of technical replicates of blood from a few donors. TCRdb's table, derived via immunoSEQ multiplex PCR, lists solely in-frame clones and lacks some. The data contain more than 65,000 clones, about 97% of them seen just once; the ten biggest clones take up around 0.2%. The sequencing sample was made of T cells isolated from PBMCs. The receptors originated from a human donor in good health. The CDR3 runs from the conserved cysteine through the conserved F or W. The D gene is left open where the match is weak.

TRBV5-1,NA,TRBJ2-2,CASSLAGANTGELFF
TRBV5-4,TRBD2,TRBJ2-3,CASSPGLAGPMRTDTQYF
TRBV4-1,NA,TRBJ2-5,CASSQDPAGSEETQYF
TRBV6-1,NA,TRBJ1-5,CASSEAGAERRPQHF
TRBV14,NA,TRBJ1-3,CASSQAYSGSGNTIYF
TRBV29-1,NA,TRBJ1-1,CSVATGNTEAFF
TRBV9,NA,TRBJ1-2,CASSVDGEEYGYTF
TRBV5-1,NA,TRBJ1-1,CATRLSLMNTEAFF
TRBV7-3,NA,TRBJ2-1,CASSQSGENEQFF
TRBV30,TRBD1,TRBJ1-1,CAWSVRTGGTEAFF
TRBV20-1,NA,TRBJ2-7,CSAAYPGGQYF
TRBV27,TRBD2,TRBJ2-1,CASSPRLAGGSEQFF
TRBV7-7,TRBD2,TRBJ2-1,CASSLLPLAGAYNEQFF
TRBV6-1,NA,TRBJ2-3,CVGRGTDTQYF
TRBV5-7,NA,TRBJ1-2,CASSLGRQDVYGYTF
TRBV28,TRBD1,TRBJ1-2,CASTSGQGFYGYTF
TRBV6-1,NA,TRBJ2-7,CASSEQPTGPHEQYF
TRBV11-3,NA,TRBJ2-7,CASSLWPEVAQPNYEQYF
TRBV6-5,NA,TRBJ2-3,CASSYSGQGGGGTQYF
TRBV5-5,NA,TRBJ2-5,CASSSDFRETQYF
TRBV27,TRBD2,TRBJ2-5,CASRGLAGKETQYF
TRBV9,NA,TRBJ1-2,CASSVGESGYTF
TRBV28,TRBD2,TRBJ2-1,CASSQTSGRGEQFF
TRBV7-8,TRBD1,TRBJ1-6,CASSGQGAYNSPLHF
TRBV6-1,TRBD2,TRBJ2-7,CASNPSGGSSEQYF
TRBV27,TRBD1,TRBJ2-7,CASSAGTGRYEQYF
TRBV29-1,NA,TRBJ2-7,CSAGGPSYEQYF
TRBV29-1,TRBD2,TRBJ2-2,CSAPMGGFDTGELFF
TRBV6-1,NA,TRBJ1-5,CASSEQTGWRHQPQHF
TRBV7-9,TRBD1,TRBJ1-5,CASSLEWNRGRKDNQPQHF
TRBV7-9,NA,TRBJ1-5,CASSLEGRGNQPQHF
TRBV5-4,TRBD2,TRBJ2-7,CASSLPGTSSYEQYF
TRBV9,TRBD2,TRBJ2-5,CASSATSGGGEETQYF
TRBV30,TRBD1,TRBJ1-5,CAFTDGQALNQPQHF
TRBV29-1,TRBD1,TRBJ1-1,CSVSDRGSTEAFF